The rows below give T cell receptor beta chains drawn from one sample of a study of blood T cell repertoires in COVID-19. TCRdb keeps only in-frame clones here, not all; method: immunoSEQ multiplex PCR. The repertoire holds approximately 68,000 clones, 65% to 90% seen once, with roughly 16% in the top ten. Source material: peripheral blood. The receptors come from a man older than 75 with active COVID-19. The CDR3 runs from the conserved cysteine through the conserved F or W. D genes are given only for firm matches. Clone size is shown for a subset of rows, as once, few, many or a class of expanded clone.

>TRBD2|-|TRBV7-2|TRBJ2-1
CASSPSGSNYEQFF
TGTGCCAGCAGCCCGAGCGGGAGTAACTATGAGCAGTTCTTC
>TRBD2|-|TRBV5-6|TRBJ2-1
CASSRGTRTSVYNEQFF
TGTGCCAGCAGCCGGGGAACCAGGACTAGCGTCTACAATGAGCAGTTCTTC
>TRBD2|-|TRBV5-4|TRBJ2-5
CASSHGTSGGLEGETQYF
TGTGCCAGCAGCCACGGGACTAGCGGGGGGTTGGAGGGGGAGACCCAGTACTTC
>TRBD2|-|TRBV7-9|TRBJ2-3
CASRVTSGAGTQYF
TGTGCCAGCAGAGTTACTAGCGGGGCGGGTACGCAGTATTTT
>-|-|TRBV6-5|TRBJ2-7
CASREMRTKHEQYF
TGTGCCAGCAGGGAGATGAGGACTAAGCACGAGCAGTACTTC
>-|-|TRBV27|TRBJ2-7
CASSLEGTSSYEQYF
TGTGCCAGCAGTTTAGAGGGCACTAGCTCCTACGAGCAGTACTTC
>-|-|TRBV6-1|TRBJ2-3
CASSEARGFGTDTQYF
TGTGCCAGCAGTGAAGCGCGAGGATTTGGCACAGATACGCAGTATTTT
>TRBD1|-|TRBV24-1|TRBJ2-3
CATSDWDRGTDTQYF
TGTGCCACCAGTGATTGGGACAGGGGCACAGATACGCAGTATTTT
>-|few|TRBV7-6|TRBJ2-3
CASSLGANPTDTQYF
TGTGCCAGCAGCTTAGGTGCTAACCCCACAGATACGCAGTATTTT
>TRBD1|-|TRBV5-6|TRBJ2-7
CASSYGQGGYEQYF
TGTGCCAGCAGCTACGGACAGGGGGGCTACGAGCAGTACTTC
>-|once|TRBV5-1|TRBJ2-3
CASSNPDTDTQYF
TGCGCCAGCAGTAATCCAGACACAGATACGCAGTATTTT
>-|-|TRBV30|TRBJ2-7
CAWSVRGSRSDPYEQYF
TGTGCCTGGAGTGTAAGGGGCAGCCGCTCGGATCCCTACGAGCAGTACTTC
>-|-|TRBV7-9|TRBJ1-4
CASLRGGNEKLFF
TGTGCCAGCCTTCGGGGGGGTAATGAAAAACTGTTTTTT
>TRBD2|once|TRBV9|TRBJ2-3
CASSSAGLAGITPGTDTQYF
TGTGCCAGCAGCTCTGCAGGACTAGCGGGGATTACCCCCGGCACAGATACGCAGTATTTT
>TRBD1|-|TRBV24-1|TRBJ1-2
CATSDYRQGLGYGYTF
TGTGCCACCAGTGATTATAGACAGGGCCTAGGATATGGCTACACCTTC
>-|-|TRBV14|TRBJ2-3
CASSHRVTTDTQYF
TGTGCCAGCAGCCACAGGGTTACCACAGATACGCAGTATTTT
>-|-|TRBV28|TRBJ2-7
CASRWGGKNEQYF
TGTGCCAGCAGGTGGGGGGGCAAGAACGAGCAGTACTTC
>TRBD2|once|TRBV4-3|TRBJ2-7
CASSQELAGGDEQYF
TGCGCCAGCAGCCAAGAGCTAGCGGGCGGGGACGAGCAGTACTTC
>-|-|TRBV6-5|TRBJ2-1
CASRDILDYNEQFF
TGTGCCAGCAGGGACATCCTGGATTACAATGAGCAGTTCTTC
>TRBD2|-|TRBV7-9|TRBJ2-3
CASSSGLAAITDTQYF
TGTGCCAGCAGCTCTGGACTAGCGGCGATCACAGATACGCAGTATTTT
>TRBD1|-|TRBV15|TRBJ2-7
CATSRDGDRAHEQYF
TGTGCCACCAGCAGAGACGGGGACAGGGCCCACGAGCAGTACTTC
>TRBD2|-|TRBV6-5|TRBJ2-2
CASRGRAGNTGELFF
TGTGCCAGCCGAGGGAGGGCAGGGAACACCGGGGAGCTGTTTTTT
>-|-|TRBV5-1|TRBJ1-1
CASRNGYMNTEAFF
TGCGCCAGTAGAAACGGGTACATGAACACTGAAGCTTTCTTT
>-|once|TRBV28|TRBJ1-5
CASSLRGTSNQPQHF
TGTGCCAGCAGTTTACGAGGTACCAGCAATCAGCCCCAGCATTTT
>TRBD2|few|TRBV7-2|TRBJ2-5
CASSLGPAGGQETQYF
TGTGCCAGCAGCTTAGGGCCAGCGGGAGGGCAAGAGACCCAGTACTTC
>TRBD2|-|TRBV6-1|TRBJ2-1
CASSGLLAGRNNEQFF
TGTGCCAGCAGTGGTTTACTAGCGGGCCGAAACAATGAGCAGTTCTTC
>TRBD1|-|TRBV24-1|TRBJ2-3
CATSTSRQGQFSDTQYF
TGTGCCACCAGTACCTCTAGACAGGGCCAATTTTCAGATACGCAGTATTTT
>-|-|TRBV15|TRBJ2-1
CATSRDAEAGYNEQFF
TGTGCCACCAGCAGAGATGCAGAGGCGGGATACAATGAGCAGTTCTTC
>TRBD2|-|TRBV7-7|TRBJ2-1
CASSLLAGGLDEQFF
TGTGCTAGCAGCTTATTAGCGGGAGGTTTGGATGAGCAGTTCTTC
>TRBD2|-|TRBV24-1|TRBJ2-3
CATSDSIPGLASGPQYF
TGTGCCACCAGTGACTCAATCCCGGGACTAGCCTCAGGTCCGCAGTATTTT
>TRBD1|-|TRBV4-3|TRBJ2-7
CASSQESRGLNYEQYF
TGCGCCAGCAGCCAAGAGAGCAGGGGGCTAAACTACGAGCAGTACTTC
>-|-|TRBV15|TRBJ2-7
CATSRDPLTAYEQYF
TGTGCCACCAGCAGAGATCCCCTGACAGCCTACGAGCAGTACTTC
>TRBD2|-|TRBV19|TRBJ2-1
CASSKSPGTSGGAYEQFF
TGTGCCAGTAGTAAATCCCCAGGAACTAGCGGGGGGGCTTATGAGCAGTTCTTC
>-|-|TRBV6-2/TRBV6-3|TRBJ1-5
CASSYTPSQPQHF
TGTGCCAGCAGTTACACCCCGAGTCAGCCCCAGCATTTT
>-|few|TRBV7-9|TRBJ2-2
CATLRSGEATNTGELFF
TGTGCCACCCTACGCTCCGGGGAGGCCACGAACACCGGGGAGCTGTTTTTT
>-|-|TRBV6-1|TRBJ1-1
CASSDPRGIFSLTEAFF
TGTGCCAGCAGTGACCCGCGGGGTATTTTCTCGCTCACTGAAGCTTTCTTT
>-|once|TRBV7-2|TRBJ1-2
CASSLTRVEYGYTF
TGTGCCAGCAGCTTAACCAGGGTCGAATATGGCTACACCTTC
>-|-|TRBV11-1|TRBJ1-1
CASSLGVGGTEAFF
TGTGCCAGCAGCTTAGGAGTGGGGGGGACTGAAGCTTTCTTT
>-|-|TRBV7-2|TRBJ2-1
CASSLVTGSYNEQFF
TGTGCCAGCAGCTTAGTCACAGGGTCCTACAATGAGCAGTTCTTC
>-|-|TRBV19|TRBJ1-5
CASSISEMSNQPQHF
TGTGCCAGTAGTATATCGGAGATGAGCAATCAGCCCCAGCATTTT
>-|-|TRBV5-6|TRBJ2-1
CASYVYGGSSYNEQFF
TGTGCCAGCTATGTGTATGGGGGGAGCTCCTACAATGAGCAGTTCTTC
>-|-|TRBV19|TRBJ2-4
CASSIDRASGAKNIQYF
TGTGCCAGTAGTATAGACCGGGCGAGCGGGGCCAAAAACATTCAGTACTTC
>-|-|TRBV29-1|TRBJ2-5
CSVASQETQYF
TGCAGCGTTGCCAGCCAAGAGACCCAGTACTTC
>-|-|TRBV14|TRBJ2-3
CASSQDLSSSDTQYF
TGTGCCAGCAGCCAAGATCTATCTAGTTCAGATACGCAGTATTTT
>TRBD1|-|TRBV7-2|TRBJ2-7
CASSLQTGSDEQYF
TGTGCCAGCAGCCTCCAGACAGGGTCGGACGAGCAGTACTTC
>TRBD1|-|TRBV7-9|TRBJ2-3
CASSFGQGVDTQYF
TGTGCCAGCAGCTTTGGACAGGGGGTAGATACGCAGTATTTT
>TRBD2|-|TRBV4-3|TRBJ2-7
CASSQDLAGGFESYEQYF
TGCGCCAGCAGCCAAGATCTAGCGGGGGGCTTCGAGTCCTACGAGCAGTACTTC
>-|-|TRBV5-1|TRBJ1-1
CASSSGFSMNTEAFF
TGCGCCAGCAGCTCCGGGTTCTCCATGAACACTGAAGCTTTCTTT